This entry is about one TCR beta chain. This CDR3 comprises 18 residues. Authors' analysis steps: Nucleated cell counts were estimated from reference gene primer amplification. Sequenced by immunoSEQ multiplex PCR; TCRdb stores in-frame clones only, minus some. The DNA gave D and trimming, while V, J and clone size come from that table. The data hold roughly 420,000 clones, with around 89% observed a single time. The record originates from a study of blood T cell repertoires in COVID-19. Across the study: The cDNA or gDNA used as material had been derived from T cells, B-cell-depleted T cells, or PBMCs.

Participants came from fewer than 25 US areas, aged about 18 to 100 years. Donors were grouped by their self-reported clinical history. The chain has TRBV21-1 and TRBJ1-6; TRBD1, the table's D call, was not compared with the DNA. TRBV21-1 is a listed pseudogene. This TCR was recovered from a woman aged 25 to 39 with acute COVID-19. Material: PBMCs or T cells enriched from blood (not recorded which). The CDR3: CASSSLEGAHSKNSPLHF. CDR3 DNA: TGTGCCAGCAGCAGTCTGGAGGGGGCGCATTCAAAGAATTCACCCCTCCACTTT.